This TCR beta chain was recorded in a study of regulatory T cells in long-lasting Graves disease. Arm-PCR with iRepertoire HTBI primers amplified the CDR3 regions for these TCR beta libraries. Each CDR3 protein gets one entry after TCRdb re-called the multiplex PCR reads with MiXCR. The repertoire holds around 450,000 distinct CDR3 sequences, about 22% seen once, with less than 9% in the top ten. This sample's time point: persistent/refractory GD, antithyroid drugs over 5 years with positive TRAb. Construction of the TCR library relied on RNA isolated from PBMCs. The germline V gene has CDR1 MDHEN and CDR2 SYDVKM. V gave up 1 base and J gave up 3 bases, with 10 bases separating them. The CDR3 is 14 amino acids.

The specimen comprised peripheral blood mononuclear cells (PBMCs), sampled when the disease was refractory, from a patient treated with antithyroid drugs. The chain has TRBV28 and TRBJ2-7; D possibly corresponds to TRBD2 (5 bases). The receptor was isolated from a female donor with Graves disease. The CDR3 nucleotides are TGTGCCAGCAGTTTATTCGACGGGAACTACGAGCAGTACTTC. This gives the protein CASSLFDGNYEQYF.